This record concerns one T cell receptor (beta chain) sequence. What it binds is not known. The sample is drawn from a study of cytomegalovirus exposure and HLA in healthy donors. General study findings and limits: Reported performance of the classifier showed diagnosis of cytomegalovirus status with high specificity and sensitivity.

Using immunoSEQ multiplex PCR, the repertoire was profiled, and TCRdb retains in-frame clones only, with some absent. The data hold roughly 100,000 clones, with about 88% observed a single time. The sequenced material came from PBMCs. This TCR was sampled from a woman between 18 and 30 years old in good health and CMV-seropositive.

CDR3 in amino acids: CASMGRGHTEAFF. DNA for the CDR3: TGTGCCAGCATGGGGAGGGGCCACACTGAAGCTTTCTTT. The J gene is TRBJ1-1, the V gene TRBV25-1, with a tentative D call TRBD1 (5 bases). This CDR3 contains 13 residues. V dropped 7 bases and J dropped 3 bases, with 12 bases sitting between them. Germline-derived CDR1 and CDR2 are MGHDK and SYGVNS.